What follows is one TCR beta chain and its context. The sample originates from a study of blood T cell repertoires in COVID-19. In the study overall: Samples representing acute and convalescent COVID-19 were sourced from the United States, Italy and Spain. T cells, B-cell-depleted T cells, or PBMCs provided the cDNA or gDNA that served as material.

Patients of the Seattle cohort, enrolled during active infection, were followed longitudinally. As processed by the authors: It was from reference gene primer amplification that nucleated cell counts were estimated. Repertoires were generated with immunoSEQ multiplex PCR, while TCRdb's copy carries only in-frame clones and drops some. V and J calls and clone size follow that table, whereas D and trimming were derived from the DNA. The table shows 140,000 to 150,000 clones, with 80% to 90% occurring only once. V shed 0 bases and J 4 bases; nucleotides not matched to a gene: 6. There are 16 residues in the CDR3. Germline CDR1 reads MNHEY; CDR2 reads SMNVEV (reference sequence).

The TCR sequence derives from a man between 18 and 35 years old with COVID-19, enrolled during active disease. Material: peripheral blood. J is TRBJ2-1 and V is TRBV27; 7 nucleotides match TRBD2. CDR3 sequence (DNA): TGTGCCAGCAGTTTATCCGGGGGGATTACGTACAATGAGCAGTTCTTC. The encoded protein is CASSLSGGITYNEQFF.